This TCR beta chain is from a study of Ad26.COV2.S vaccination and SARS-CoV-2 variants. Study summary: Into the muscle, Ad26.COV2.S was dosed once or twice, 56 days apart.

Study-level points and caveats: It is possible that the TCR breadth and depth analyses underestimated the total T cell responses.

This CDR3 contains 16 residues. V was trimmed by 7 bases and J by 4 bases, leaving 23 bases between them. Germline CDR1 and CDR2: SGHDT and YYEEEE. Treatment in this sample: some 20 received Ad26.COV2.S at low or high dose, single or two shots; about 5 received placebo; per-sample allocation not given. Sampling occurred on day 63 after the first vaccine or placebo injection. Donation was by an adult aged 18-55 years who was in Boston. The protocol was immunoSEQ multiplex PCR, while the TCRdb copy is restricted to in-frame clones and leaves out a portion. The sample has around 380,000 clones; approximately 86% are singletons. This clone occurred a few times. Its target is not known.

This specimen consisted of peripheral blood, obtained in a trial of Ad26.COV2.S vaccine versus placebo. J is TRBJ1-2 and V is TRBV5-6, with D tentatively TRBD1 (6 bases). This TCR was recovered from a person between 18 and 59 years old who received the Ad26.COV2.S COVID-19 vaccine or a placebo. The CDR3 bases are TGTGCCAGCGCTATTCCACAGGGATCGAGTAGCTATGGCTACACCTTC. Encoded protein: CASAIPQGSSSYGYTF.